One T cell receptor beta chain is described in this entry. Per the original methods: By means of reference gene primer amplification, nucleated cell counts were estimated. Sequenced by immunoSEQ multiplex PCR; TCRdb stores in-frame clones only, minus some. V and J calls and clone size are given by that table; D and trimming were obtained from the DNA. The table records a few hundred thousand clones, 86% of them present only once. The record originates from a study of blood T cell repertoires in COVID-19. Across the whole study: Samples taken during acute and convalescent COVID-19 were collected in the United States, Italy and Spain. The analysed material was cDNA or gDNA that came from T cells, B-cell-depleted T cells, or PBMCs.

CDR1 is SGDLS and CDR2 is YYNGEE in the germline V gene. CDR3 size: 15 residues. V was shortened by 0 bases and J by 3 bases, with 13 bases between the two germline ends. The V call is TRBV9, the J call TRBJ2-7, with D hard to call. This sequence was found in a young man with active or convalescent COVID-19. The specimen sequenced was peripheral blood. The CDR3, as DNA: TGTGCCAGCAGCGTAGGTCCAGATCGTTACTACGAGCAGTACTTC. It specifies CASSVGPDRYYEQYF. Complete variable domain (other parts from reference TRBV9 and TRBJ2-7): DSGVTQTPKHLITATGQRVTLRCSPRSGDLSVYWYQQSLDQGLQFLIQYYNGEERAKGNILERFSAQQFPDLHSELNLSSLELGDSALYFCASSVGPDRYYEQYFGPGTRLTVT.